This T cell receptor (beta chain) was profiled in a study of T cell repertoires in cytomegalovirus infection. Whole-study context: CMV infection together with matching HLA type was indicated by public TCR beta signatures.

Trimming removed 6 bases from V and 0 bases from J; junction bases left unmatched: 10. CDR3 size: 17 residues. Germline CDR1 SGHAT, CDR2 FQNNGV. In TCRdb, the reads were re-called with MiXCR into one record per CDR3 protein. The sample holds 35,000 to 55,000 distinct CDR3 sequences, roughly a fifth seen once. This clonotype was counted at least ten times. Its specificity is unknown. Broader study findings: HLA-C-restricted CMV clonotypes gave the most frequent clonotype in two of eight donors.

This TCR derives from a human donor in good health (CMV status not recorded). Some clones in this sample may be carry-over from other donors' samples. The rearrangement links TRBV11-2 to TRBJ2-1, with TRBD2 identical over 8 bases. Sequences were derived from CD8+ T cells from cultured PBMCs, sampled from culture after CMV antigen stimulation. CDR3 protein: CASRSQVGRDSYNEQFF. CDR3 DNA sequence: TGTGCCAGCAGATCCCAGGTCGGGAGGGACTCCTACAATGAGCAGTTCTTC.